These 11 T cell receptor beta chains came from one sample sequenced in a study of cytomegalovirus exposure and HLA in healthy donors (dated by TCRdb to 2017 to 2019). The library was obtained by the immunoSEQ multiplex PCR assay. TCRdb holds this immuneACCESS table with in-frame rearrangements only. Some clones are missing; in checked studies, unresolved V genes explain under half, and the rest has no known cause. The sample data list 150,000 to 200,000 clones, and roughly 84% of these were observed just once. The ten largest clonotypes hold roughly 7% of the sample. The sequencing input was PBMCs. Receptors were obtained from a man aged 18 to 30 in good health and CMV-seropositive.

The V call is TRBV6-5, the J call TRBJ1-1; D ambiguous. V gave up 7 bases and J gave up 1 base, with 10 bases separating them. The CDR3 is 13 amino acids. Germline CDR1 and CDR2: MNHEY and SVGAGI. The CDR3, as DNA: TGTGCCAGCAACGAGAATTCGAACACTGAAGCTTTCTTT. Its translation is CASNENSNTEAFF.

This clone was recorded once. The chain employs TRBV4-2 and TRBJ2-7; TRBD2 matches at 9 bases. The V gene end was trimmed by 0 bases and the J gene end by 3 bases; junction bases not matched to a gene: 9. The CDR3 runs to 17 residues. In germline, CDR1 is LGHNA, CDR2 YNFKEQ. The CDR3 is CASSQEGLAGKSYEQYF. The DNA of the CDR3 is TGTGCCAGCAGCCAAGAAGGGCTAGCGGGAAAGAGCTACGAGCAGTACTTC.

J is TRBJ2-3 and V is TRBV28; 14 nucleotides match TRBD2. V lost 9 bases, J lost 3 bases, and 2 bases stayed unmatched. There are 14 residues in the CDR3. Germline CDR1 and CDR2: MDHEN and SYDVKM. CDR3 region: CASGTSGRTDTQYF. The DNA for the CDR3 is TGTGCCAGTGGGACTAGCGGGAGAACAGATACGCAGTATTTT.

V and J are TRBV7-8 and TRBJ2-2; D may be TRBD1 (6 bases). The ends were cut back, 0 bases at V and 1 base at J, with 12 bases in the middle. The germline gives CDR1 SGHVS, CDR2 FQNEAQ. CDR3 size: 17 residues. This chain's CDR3 is CASSLATGILNTGELFF. CDR3 coding DNA: TGTGCCAGCAGCTTAGCCACAGGGATCCTGAACACCGGGGAGCTGTTTTTT.

The chain uses TRBV7-9 and TRBJ2-7; D is ambiguous. The ends were cut back, 8 bases at V and 3 bases at J, with 26 bases in the middle. The CDR3 is 17 amino acids. Germline V gives CDR1 SEHNR, CDR2 FQNEAQ (reference sequence). The CDR3 reads CASGAPFSKTAVYEQYF. The DNA for the CDR3 is TGTGCCAGCGGAGCTCCATTTTCTAAGACGGCCGTCTACGAGCAGTACTTC.

This chain links TRBV5-4 with TRBJ2-2; 8 bases map to TRBD2. Looked up from germline, CDR1 is SGHNT and CDR2 is YYREEE (reference sequence). J was trimmed by 4 bases and V by 0 bases; bases with no gene match: 5. The CDR3 spans 16 residues. The CDR3 DNA sequence: TGTGCCAGCAGCTTGGGTCTAGCGGGCCTCACCGGGGAGCTGTTTTTT. Translating it yields CASSLGLAGLTGELFF.

V is TRBV4-1 and J is TRBJ2-1, with 11 bases that match TRBD2. The CDR3 is made up of 16 amino acids. CDR1 is MGHRA and CDR2 is YSYEKL in the germline V gene. V shed 2 bases and J 7 bases; nucleotides not matched to a gene: 7. The CDR3 DNA follows: TGCGCCAGCAGCCAAATAGCGGGAGGGCAATGGAATGAGCAGTTCTTC. It yields the protein CASSQIAGGQWNEQFF.

The chain is built from TRBV6-5 and TRBJ1-5, with 9 bases matching TRBD1. The J segment lost 6 bases and the V segment lost 6 bases, leaving 9 bases of the junction unmatched. Looked up from germline, CDR1 is MNHEY and CDR2 is SVGAGI. This CDR3 contains 15 residues. CDR3 region: CASRPGQGLGQPQHF. CDR3 coding DNA: TGTGCCAGCAGACCTGGACAGGGGTTAGGTCAGCCCCAGCATTTT.

This chain joins TRBV5-1 and TRBJ2-3, with D possibly being TRBD2 (5 bases). CDR1 and CDR2 from the germline V gene are SGHRS and YFSETQ. This CDR3 is built from 15 residues. The V end lost 3 bases, the J end lost 0 bases, and 11 bases lay between the germline ends. The CDR3 sequence: CASSWQRGSTDTQYF. The CDR3 nucleotides are TGCGCCAGCAGCTGGCAACGGGGAAGCACAGATACGCAGTATTTT.

The V gene is TRBV11-2, the J gene TRBJ2-7, with D possibly matching TRBD2 (6 bases). With 5 bases removed from V and 0 bases from J, the gap between germline ends came to 14 bases. The CDR3 sequence is 15 residues long. Germline CDR1 reads SGHAT; CDR2 reads FQNNGV. The CDR3 DNA is TGTGCCAGCAGCCATCGGGGGAGTACCTCCTACGAGCAGTACTTC. As protein: CASSHRGSTSYEQYF.

The gene calls are TRBV19 and TRBJ2-2; TRBD2 matches at 13 bases. The V gene's germline CDR1 is LNHDA and CDR2 SQIVND (reference sequence). The J segment lost 0 bases and the V segment lost 4 bases, leaving 2 bases of the junction unmatched. The CDR3 is made up of 17 amino acids. CDR3 residues: CASSRGLAGSNTGELFF. CDR3 in DNA: TGTGCCAGTAGTAGGGGACTAGCGGGATCGAACACCGGGGAGCTGTTTTTT.